Below are 9 T cell receptor beta chains sequenced from a single sample in a study of cytomegalovirus exposure and HLA in healthy donors. 60 Vbeta and 13 Jbeta primers were used in PCR. Some clones are missing from TCRdb's copy, which holds only in-frame ones; the method was immunoSEQ multiplex PCR. The sample comprises around 130,000 clones, 60% to 80% of which are singletons, and roughly 2.7% rests with the top ten. Sequencing was carried out using PBMCs. The origin of the receptors is a woman aged 55-69 years in good health and CMV-seropositive.

CDR3 in DNA: TGTGCCAGCAGCGTAGTAGTAGTGCTGGGGGGGGCGAATTCCCCACATCGTGAAAATGAGCAGTTCTTC. It translates to CASSVVVVLGGANSPHRENEQFF. The rearrangement links TRBV9 to TRBJ2-1; possibly TRBD2 for D (7 bases). Looked up from germline, CDR1 is SGDLS and CDR2 is YYNGEE. There are 23 residues in the CDR3. Trimming shortened V by 0 bases and J by 7 bases, and 38 bases separated the two germline ends.

The genes are TRBV28 and TRBJ2-5; D unclear. CDR1 and CDR2 from the germline V gene are MDHEN and SYDVKM. There are 11 residues in the CDR3. V was shortened by 4 bases and J by 2 bases, with 2 bases between the two germline ends. CDR3: CASSSQETQYF. The CDR3 bases are TGTGCCAGCAGTTCTCAAGAGACCCAGTACTTC.

This clone was found a few times. The rearrangement joins TRBV2 to TRBJ2-7; D gene ambiguous. V dropped 6 bases and J dropped 1 base, with 7 bases sitting between them. The germline CDR1 and CDR2 sequences are SNHLY and FYNNEI. This CDR3 contains 12 residues. CDR3 protein: CASRGASYEQYF. The CDR3 DNA reads TGTGCCAGCAGAGGAGCTTCCTACGAGCAGTACTTC.

V and J are TRBV27 and TRBJ2-6, with unresolved D. V was shortened by 10 bases and J by 0 bases, with 16 bases between the two germline ends. The CDR3 is made up of 16 amino acids. From germline, CDR1 is MNHEY and CDR2 SMNVEV (reference sequence). CDR3 sequence: CATPPRLSSGANVLTF. The DNA for the CDR3 is TGTGCCACCCCACCCCGCCTAAGCTCTGGGGCCAACGTCCTGACTTTC.

In this sample, this clone turned up once. The chain uses TRBV9 and TRBJ1-1, with TRBD1 matching 7 bases. The CDR3 has 14 residues. CDR1 is SGDLS, CDR2 YYNGEE, per germline. Trimming took 4 bases from V and 8 from J; bases not matched to a gene: 11. This chain's CDR3 is CASSPSWTGVEAFF. In DNA form, the CDR3 reads TGTGCCAGCAGCCCCTCGTGGACAGGCGTAGAAGCTTTCTTT.

The CDR3 is CASSSPREEAFF. CDR3 in DNA: TGTGCCAGCAGTTCTCCGAGGGAGGAAGCTTTCTTT. This chain joins TRBV6-5 and TRBJ1-1, with unresolved D. The CDR3 has 12 amino acids. V lost 4 bases and J lost 8, with 11 bases in between. The germline V gene has CDR1 MNHEY and CDR2 SVGAGI.

The CDR3 DNA sequence: TGTGCCAGCAGCTTACTTGCGGCCCTCGCCCACAATGAGCAGTTCTTC. Amino acids: CASSLLAALAHNEQFF. The J gene is TRBJ2-1, the V gene TRBV11-2; D ambiguous. V lost 2 bases to trimming and J lost 5 bases, with 16 bases between them. This CDR3 comprises 16 residues. The V gene's germline CDR1 is SGHAT and CDR2 FQNNGV.

The rearrangement uses TRBV5-4 and TRBJ2-3; possibly TRBD2 for D (6 bases). The CDR3 runs 15 residues. Germline CDR1 and CDR2: SGHNT and YYREEE (reference sequence). Trimming removed 2 bases from V and 4 bases from J, with 14 bases in between. The CDR3, as DNA: TGTGCCAGCAGCTTTGGGGCCAGGGAGGCAGATACGCAGTATTTT. As protein: CASSFGAREADTQYF. The variable domain in full, completed from reference TRBV5-4 and TRBJ2-3, reads ETGVTQSPTHLIKTRGQQVTLRCSSQSGHNTVSWYQQALGQGPQFIFQYYREEENGRGNFPPRFSGLQFPNYSSELNVNALELDDSALYLCASSFGAREADTQYFGPGTRLTVL.

This rearrangement joins TRBV9 to TRBJ1-3, with D possibly TRBD1 on 6 matching bases. CDR1 SGDLS and CDR2 YYNGEE come from the germline V gene. CDR3 length: 17 residues. Deletions cut 3 bases from V and 0 bases from J, with 16 bases between. The chain's CDR3 is CASSALGTRRSGNTIYF. For the CDR3, the DNA is TGTGCCAGCAGCGCTCTAGGGACAAGACGCTCTGGAAACACCATATATTTT.